Following are 3 T cell receptor beta chains from one sample sequenced in a study of blood T cell repertoires in COVID-19. Assay: immunoSEQ multiplex PCR; the TCRdb copy retains only in-frame clones and omits some. The sample holds about 120,000 clones, about 92% seen once. Sequenced sample: peripheral blood. These TCRs come from a man aged 45-65 years with active COVID-19.

The chain couples TRBV3-1 (or the pseudogene TRBV3-2) to TRBJ2-3; TRBD2 matches 10 bases. Germline V gene lookup returns CDR1 LGHDT and CDR2 YNNKEL (reference sequence). The CDR3 has 16 residues. V trimming: 4 bases; J trimming: 0 bases; junction bases outside the gene matches: 4. The CDR3 is CASSPRLAGSTDTQYF. The CDR3 coding sequence is TGTGCCAGCAGCCCCCGACTAGCGGGCAGCACAGATACGCAGTATTTT.

The chain couples TRBV11-3 to TRBJ2-5; 7 bases are shared with TRBD2. Germline CDR1 SGHNT, CDR2 YENEEA. The CDR3 contains 16 residues. V lost 3 bases, J lost 5 bases, and 12 bases stayed unmatched. The CDR3 region has the DNA TGTGCCAGCAGCTTGGGGGGGTCCTGGGTTGGGGAGACCCAGTACTTC. Its protein product is CASSLGGSWVGETQYF.

The gene calls are TRBV6-5 and TRBJ2-5; 11 bases are a match to TRBD1. Germline V gives CDR1 MNHEY, CDR2 SVGAGI. V shed 6 bases, J shed 8 bases, and the junction held 5 bases outside the gene matches. This CDR3 has 13 residues. The CDR3 protein is CASSGQGARTQYF. CDR3 sequence (DNA): TGTGCCAGCAGCGGACAGGGGGCGCGTACCCAGTACTTC.